One sample yielded the 32 T cell receptor beta chains listed below, sequenced in a study of blood T cell repertoires in COVID-19. Assay: immunoSEQ multiplex PCR; the TCRdb copy retains only in-frame clones and omits some. The sample lists more than 200,000 clones; 80% to 85% were seen once. Material: peripheral blood. Receptor source: a man aged 50 or older with active or convalescent COVID-19.

Of note for this clone: Other DNA sequences in the same sample also yield this CDR3. This chain connects TRBV9 to TRBJ1-5; the match to TRBD1 covers 8 bases. There are 14 residues in the CDR3. Germline V gene lookup returns CDR1 SGDLS and CDR2 YYNGEE. After removal of 2 bases from V and 2 bases from J, the junction contained 0 bases not matched to a gene. CDR3 region: CASSVGQGNQPQHF. The CDR3 coding sequence is TGTGCCAGCAGCGTGGGACAGGGCAATCAGCCCCAGCATTTT.

The J gene is TRBJ2-4, the V gene TRBV3-1 (or the pseudogene TRBV3-2); weak D call: TRBD2 (6 bases). V shed 5 bases and J shed 5 bases, with 13 bases lying between them. Per the germline V gene, CDR1 is LGHDT and CDR2 is YNNKEL (reference sequence). The CDR3 spans 14 residues. The CDR3 nucleotides read TGTGCCAGCAGCGAGAGGTCGGGGGAAAACATTCAGTACTTC. Translating gives CASSERSGENIQYF.

The rearrangement joins TRBV5-8 to TRBJ2-2; 7 bases agree with TRBD1. Germline V CDR1 and CDR2: SGHTS, YDEGEE. The CDR3 runs 12 residues. The trim removed 9 bases at V and 5 bases at J, leaving 4 bases unmatched. CDR3 sequence reads: CAKPTGTGELFF. The CDR3 coding sequence is TGTGCCAAACCGACAGGGACCGGGGAGCTGTTTTTT.

The rearrangement links TRBV5-1 to TRBJ1-2; 11 bases are a match to TRBD1. The CDR3 has 17 residues. The germline V gene has CDR1 SGHRS and CDR2 YFSETQ. Germline trimming cut 0 bases from V and 8 bases from J; bases unmatched to any gene: 12. CDR3 loop: CASSLVGQGARGEGYTF. CDR3 in DNA: TGCGCCAGCAGCTTGGTCGGACAGGGGGCGCGCGGGGAAGGCTACACCTTC.

This clone has at least ten counts. V is TRBV14 and J is TRBJ2-1; TRBD2 matches 16 bases. Losses at the gene ends were 3 bases for V and 4 bases for J; bases not matched to a gene: 3. Germline-derived CDR1 and CDR2 are SGHDN and FVKESK. This CDR3 has 17 amino acids. CDR3 coding DNA: TGTGCCAGCAGCCAGGGACTAGCGGGGGGGCGTTACAATGAGCAGTTCTTC. Protein product: CASSQGLAGGRYNEQFF.

The chain combines TRBV5-1 with TRBJ2-2, with TRBD2 matching 13 bases. The CDR3 length is 16 residues. Germline V gene data show CDR1 as SGHRS and CDR2 as YFSETQ. V dropped 4 bases and J dropped 1; count of bases not matched to a gene: 1. The CDR3, as DNA: TGCGCCAGCAGCAGGACTAGCGGGGGGAACACCGGGGAGCTGTTTTTT. Its translation: CASSRTSGGNTGELFF.

V gene TRBV12-3 or TRBV12-4 combines with J gene TRBJ1-2; the D gene is possibly TRBD1 (6 bases). The CDR3 contains 12 residues. Trimming removed 4 bases from V and 4 bases from J, with 7 bases in between. For the CDR3, the DNA is TGTGCCAGCAGTTCGGACAGCTATGGCTACACCTTC. Translation: CASSSDSYGYTF.

The V and J genes are TRBV6-5 and TRBJ1-2; tentatively, D is TRBD1 (5 bases). Germline V gives CDR1 MNHEY, CDR2 SVGAGI. Between the trimmed V and J ends, which lost 5 bases and 2 bases, there was a span of 9 bases. This CDR3 spans 13 amino acids. The CDR3 region is CASSPTENYGYTF. The CDR3 bases are TGTGCCAGCAGTCCGACAGAAAACTATGGCTACACCTTC.

The chain uses TRBV30 and TRBJ1-5; no firm D call. V dropped 6 bases and J dropped 0 bases, with 6 bases sitting between them. The CDR3 consists of 12 residues. CDR1 and CDR2 from the germline V gene are GTSNPN and SVGIG (reference sequence). As DNA, the CDR3 is TGTGCCTGTGAGTCTAGCAATCAGCCCCAGCATTTT. Encoded protein: CACESSNQPQHF.

V is TRBV7-3 and J is TRBJ2-7; tentative D call: TRBD1 (5 bases). This CDR3 region has 15 residues. Germline V gene data show CDR1 as SGHTA and CDR2 as FQGTGA. The germline V and J ends were trimmed by 10 bases and 4 bases, with 23 bases remaining between them. The CDR3 sequence: CATAPVGPEDYEQYF. The CDR3, as DNA: TGTGCCACCGCTCCCGTGGGGCCCGAAGATTACGAGCAGTACTTC.

J is TRBJ2-2 and V is TRBV23-1, with D possibly TRBD2 on 6 matching bases. TRBV23-1 is classed as an ORF, of uncertain function. The CDR3 extends over 15 amino acids. With 0 bases removed from V and 6 bases from J, the gap between germline ends came to 11 bases. CDR3 DNA: TGCGCCAGCAGTCAATCGATCGGGGGACCCGGGGAGCTGTTTTTT. Amino acid sequence: CASSQSIGGPGELFF.

The chain uses TRBV2 and TRBJ2-1; TRBD2 agrees at 13 bases. The CDR3 consists of 19 residues. Germline CDR1 is SNHLY and CDR2 is FYNNEI. Trimming removed 7 bases from V and 0 bases from J; junction bases left unmatched: 12. In DNA, the CDR3 is TGTGCCAGCACGGGTTTGACTAGCGGGGGGCTGAGCTCCTACAATGAGCAGTTCTTC. Translated, it gives CASTGLTSGGLSSYNEQFF.

V is TRBV5-1 and J is TRBJ2-3; possibly TRBD2 for D (6 bases). Germline V lookup: CDR1 SGHRS, CDR2 YFSETQ. There are 14 residues in the CDR3. V dropped 3 bases and J dropped 6 bases, with 14 bases sitting between them. The CDR3 sequence is CASSSRLVGDTQYF. In nucleotides, the CDR3 is TGCGCCAGCAGCTCCCGACTAGTGGGTGATACGCAGTATTTT. The full variable domain, rest sourced from reference TRBV5-1 and TRBJ2-3, is KAGVTQTPRYLIKTRGQQVTLSCSPISGHRSVSWYQQTPGQGLQFLFEYFSETQRNKGNFPGRFSGRQFSNSRSEMNVSTLELGDSALYLCASSSRLVGDTQYFGPGTRLTVL.

In nucleotides, the CDR3 is TGTGCCAGCTCACCAGCAGGGGGAACCGATGAGCAGTTCTTC. Its protein product is CASSPAGGTDEQFF. The V gene is TRBV18, the J gene TRBJ2-1; 7 bases map to TRBD1. This CDR3 has 14 amino acids. The germline CDR1 and CDR2 sequences are KGHSH and LQKENI. J was trimmed by 8 bases and V by 2 bases; bases with no gene match: 6.

The chain has TRBV25-1 and TRBJ2-7, with D possibly TRBD1 on 5 matching bases. V lost 1 base, J lost 2 bases, and 6 bases lay in between. Per the germline V gene, CDR1 is MGHDK and CDR2 is SYGVNS. CDR3 length: 13 residues. CDR3 sequence (DNA): TGTGCCAGCAGTGAATCGACAGCCTACGAGCAGTACTTC. The encoded protein is CASSESTAYEQYF.

This chain connects TRBV5-6 to TRBJ1-2; 9 bases line up with TRBD1. This CDR3 is built from 14 residues. Germline loops: CDR1 SGHDT, CDR2 YYEEEE. The ends lost 4 bases at V and 3 bases at J; junction bases unmatched: 4. The CDR3 sequence: CASSPRTGDYGYTF. The CDR3 bases are TGTGCCAGCAGCCCCAGGACAGGGGACTATGGCTACACCTTC.

The V gene is TRBV28, the J gene TRBJ1-1, with D perhaps matching TRBD1 (5 bases). The CDR3 spans 15 residues. The V gene's germline CDR1 is MDHEN and CDR2 SYDVKM. V was pared by 2 bases and J by 0 bases, with 10 bases between. This CDR3 is CASSLIDRMNTEAFF. CDR3 bases: TGTGCCAGCAGTTTAATAGACAGAATGAACACTGAAGCTTTCTTT.

The chain uses TRBV6-6 and TRBJ1-2; 9 bases fit TRBD1. Trimming at V came to 8 bases and at J to 6 bases, leaving 7 bases not matched to a gene. Germline loops: CDR1 MNHNY, CDR2 SVGAGI (reference sequence). The CDR3 has 13 residues. CDR3 in DNA: TGTGCCAGCTCGGGACAGGGAAACAATGGCTACACCTTC. Protein: CASSGQGNNGYTF.

V and J are TRBV11-2 and TRBJ2-7, with D uncertain. The CDR3 runs to 14 residues. The germline CDR1 and CDR2 sequences are SGHAT and FQNNGV. The V end lost 1 base, the J end lost 5 bases, and 12 bases lay between the germline ends. CDR3 nucleotide sequence: TGTGCCAGCAGCTTAGTTCATGCGCTCCACGAGCAGTACTTC. It encodes CASSLVHALHEQYF.

The chain joins TRBV14 to TRBJ2-7, with 7 nucleotides matching TRBD2. Germline CDR1 SGHDN, CDR2 FVKESK. The CDR3 spans 14 residues. V dropped 4 bases and J dropped 5; count of bases not matched to a gene: 8. As DNA, the CDR3 is TGTGCCAGCAGCCTTCGGTTGGGGACTAACGAGCAGTACTTC. The encoded protein is CASSLRLGTNEQYF.

The genes are TRBV6-2 or TRBV6-3 and TRBJ1-1; 8 positions match TRBD1. The trim removed 6 bases at V and 0 bases at J, leaving 6 bases unmatched. CDR3 length: 15 residues. Germline values: CDR1 MNHEY, CDR2 SVGEGT. CDR3: CASSLRDRLNTEAFF. The CDR3 nucleotides are TGTGCCAGCAGCCTTCGGGACAGGTTGAACACTGAAGCTTTCTTT.

This chain connects TRBV19 to TRBJ1-5, with 11 nucleotides matching TRBD1. This CDR3 spans 15 amino acids. The V gene end was trimmed by 3 bases and the J gene end by 5 bases; junction bases not matched to a gene: 3. Per the germline V gene, CDR1 is LNHDA and CDR2 is SQIVND (reference sequence). The CDR3 region has the DNA TGTGCCAGTAGTATGGGGACAGGGGGTTATCAGCCCCAGCATTTT. It codes for CASSMGTGGYQPQHF.

V gene TRBV9 combines with J gene TRBJ2-2, with 7 bases identical to TRBD2. CDR3 length equals 14 residues. The V gene's germline CDR1 is SGDLS and CDR2 YYNGEE. V shed 6 bases, J shed 0 bases, and the junction held 2 bases outside the gene matches. CDR3 coding DNA: TGTGCCAGCACCGGGGGGACGAACACCGGGGAGCTGTTTTTT. This gives the protein CASTGGTNTGELFF.

The V gene is TRBV28, the J gene TRBJ1-3; 8 bases are a match to TRBD1. The CDR3 has 18 amino acids. CDR1 and CDR2 from the germline V gene are MDHEN and SYDVKM. Germline trimming cut 2 bases from V and 3 bases from J; bases unmatched to any gene: 12. CDR3 nucleotide sequence: TGTGCCAGCAGTTTAGGGGACAGGTCTTGGATTCGTGGAAACACCATATATTTT. This translates into CASSLGDRSWIRGNTIYF.

The chain is built from TRBV5-5 and TRBJ2-5, with TRBD1 matching 7 bases. CDR1 and CDR2 (germline): SGHKS, YYEKEE (reference sequence). This CDR3 is built from 13 residues. V lost 6 bases to trimming and J lost 0 bases; unmatched junction nucleotides: 2. The CDR3 nucleotides read TGTGCCAGCATTGGACAGGACCAAGAGACCCAGTACTTC. Translation gives CASIGQDQETQYF.

The rearrangement uses TRBV29-1 and TRBJ1-2; no reliable D call. From germline, CDR1 is SQVTM and CDR2 ANQGSEA. CDR3 size: 11 residues. V lost 8 bases and J 2 bases, leaving 9 bases between the germline ends. The CDR3 sequence: CSSELNYGYTF. DNA of the CDR3: TGCAGCTCCGAACTAAACTATGGCTACACCTTC.

This clone was picked up one time. The chain employs TRBV30 and TRBJ1-2; D is ambiguous. This CDR3 contains 12 residues. Germline V CDR1 and CDR2: GTSNPN, SVGIG (reference sequence). This chain's CDR3 is CAAWQSFYGYTF. The CDR3 DNA sequence: TGTGCAGCGTGGCAGAGCTTCTATGGCTACACCTTC.

A single count supports this clone. The gene calls are TRBV19 and TRBJ2-7; D gene unclear. The CDR3 extends over 13 amino acids. V shed 5 bases and J shed 4 bases, with 12 bases lying between them. The germline V gene encodes CDR1 LNHDA and CDR2 SQIVND (reference sequence). The CDR3: CASSFTLEYEQYF. The CDR3 DNA is TGTGCCAGTAGTTTTACTCTGGAGTACGAGCAGTACTTC. Looking up the rest from reference TRBV19 and TRBJ2-7 gives the full variable domain: DGGITQSPKYLFRKEGQNVTLSCEQNLNHDAMYWYRQDPGQGLRLIYYSQIVNDFQKGDIAEGYSVSREKKESFPLTVTSAQKNPTAFYLCASSFTLEYEQYFGPGTRLTVT.

The chain couples TRBV11-3 to TRBJ2-2, with D maybe TRBD2 (7 bases). The CDR3 has 18 amino acids. The germline V gene has CDR1 SGHNT and CDR2 YENEEA. V was cut by 5 bases and J by 7 bases, with 26 bases left in between. This CDR3 is CASSPGLGGGRRGGELFF. CDR3 coding DNA: TGTGCCAGCAGCCCCGGACTAGGGGGGGGTCGTCGAGGCGGGGAGCTGTTTTTT.

The rearrangement uses TRBV4-2 and TRBJ2-6, with a weak D call TRBD2 (5 bases). CDR1 and CDR2 (germline): LGHNA, YNFKEQ. The CDR3 totals 14 residues. The V and J ends lost 0 bases and 8 bases respectively, with 8 bases between them. As DNA, the CDR3 is TGTGCCAGCAGCCAAGATCGGGGTACCAACGTCCTGACTTTC. Translation: CASSQDRGTNVLTF.

This rearrangement joins TRBV30 to TRBJ1-2; D not certain. The CDR3 runs 13 residues. V lost 0 bases and J lost 8, with 13 bases in between. Germline-derived CDR1 and CDR2 are GTSNPN and SVGIG (reference sequence). The CDR3 DNA follows: TGTGCCTGGAGTGTATCATCAGAAGCGGGCTACACCTTC. It encodes CAWSVSSEAGYTF.

This chain links TRBV12-3 or TRBV12-4 with TRBJ1-6; D gene uncertain. This CDR3 spans 13 amino acids. V was cut by 4 bases and J by 6 bases, with 7 bases left in between. The CDR3 nucleotides are TGTGCCAGCAGTTCCCGCGGTAATTCACCCCTCCACTTT. Its protein is CASSSRGNSPLHF.